This T cell receptor beta chain is drawn from a study of T cell changes during pregnancy in multiple sclerosis. V was cut by 5 bases and J by 7 bases, with 10 bases left in between. Germline V gene lookup returns CDR1 MGHRA and CDR2 YSYEKL. CDR3 size: 12 residues. The repertoire was sequenced with immunoSEQ multiplex PCR; TCRdb's copy has only in-frame clones and lacks some. The table includes about 70,000 clones, 85% to 95% detected once. This specimen was CD4+ T cells from peripheral blood mononuclear cells, taken after pregnancy. V usage is TRBV4-1 and J usage is TRBJ2-3; perhaps TRBD2 as D (6 bases). This clonotype originated in a female donor with multiple sclerosis, enrolled in a pregnancy study. The CDR3 DNA is TGCGCCAGCAGCTCCCGCGGGAATACGCAGTATTTT. Translated: CASSSRGNTQYF.